This TCR beta chain was identified in a study of Tregs in tolerant kidney transplant recipients. Study-wide points: For some patients, primers changed over time, blocking nucleotide-level comparison. The small number of patients limits these findings pending further validation.

Of note for this clone: Its target is unknown.

Related graft donors supplied nonmyeloablative bone marrow transplants, and mixed chimerism was transient. Measured with immunoSEQ multiplex PCR; TCRdb has only the in-frame clones, and not every one. The top ten clones hold 15% to 19% of a sample with nearly 50,000 clones, around nine tenths of them seen once. The sequences come from CD8+ T cells from blood (PBMCs), collected 12 months after the transplant. This clonotype originated in a human patient who received a combined kidney and bone marrow transplant. Some of the T cells may derive from the graft donor.

CDR3 amino acids: CASSYYRGDGNQPQHF. The CDR3 DNA follows: TGTGCCAGCAGTTACTACAGGGGGGATGGCAATCAGCCCCAGCATTTT. The V and J genes are TRBV6-6 and TRBJ1-5; 8 bases fit TRBD1. In germline, CDR1 is MNHNY, CDR2 SVGAGI (reference sequence). V trimming: 1 base; J trimming: 2 bases; junction bases outside the gene matches: 4. The length of the CDR3 is 16 residues.